This T cell receptor beta chain appears in the sequencing data of a study of blood T cells in healthy people across ages. The authors ran a second PCR of about 7 to 12 cycles using a sample-barcoded 5' primer and a J-beta primer mix. Each CDR3 protein gets one entry after TCRdb re-called the 5' RACE reads with MiXCR. The sample holds 730,000 or so distinct CDR3 sequences, about 43% seen once. Study findings and constraints: The unknown donor CMV status may have confounded expanded clonotype changes.

For this clonotype: The target antigen is unknown.

This clonotype was sampled from a man older than 75 in good health. Sequenced material: blood.

CDR3 DNA sequence: TGCGCCAGCAGCCTTACCGGGAGGGACGAAAAACTGTTTTTT. As protein: CASSLTGRDEKLFF. The chain links TRBV4-3 to TRBJ1-4; tentatively, D is TRBD1 (5 bases). V was cut by 4 bases and J by 8 bases, with 14 bases left in between. The CDR3 consists of 14 residues. CDR1 LGHNA and CDR2 YSLEER come from the germline V gene.